The 10 T cell receptor beta chains below were found in one sample sequenced in a study of T cell responses to AZD1222 COVID-19 vaccine. Assay used: immunoSEQ multiplex PCR; TCRdb lists only in-frame clones, some missing. The sample holds 90,000 to 110,000 clones, 75% to 90% seen once. Sequenced material: peripheral blood, taken on day 0 of AZD1222 vaccination. The receptors originated from an adult in good health.

The chain carries TRBV5-1 and TRBJ2-7; TRBD1 agrees at 10 bases. V lost 5 bases to trimming and J lost 4 bases; unmatched junction nucleotides: 6. This CDR3 spans 14 amino acids. Germline CDR1 reads SGHRS; CDR2 reads YFSETQ. The CDR3 spells CASRPGTGVYEQYF. CDR3 nucleotide sequence: TGCGCCAGCAGACCCGGGACAGGGGTTTACGAGCAGTACTTC.

The chain combines TRBV13 with TRBJ1-1; TRBD1 might be the D (6 bases). CDR3 length: 14 residues. V gave up 1 base and J gave up 4 bases, with 10 bases separating them. Germline V CDR1 and CDR2: PRHDT, FYEKMQ (reference sequence). For the CDR3, the DNA is TGTGCCAGCAGCTTAGTCTCCAGGGGCACTGAAGCTTTCTTT. It yields the protein CASSLVSRGTEAFF.

The chain links TRBV19 to TRBJ2-1, with 7 bases that match TRBD2. With 9 bases clipped from V and 4 bases from J, the junction kept 12 bases outside the gene matches. Germline loops: CDR1 LNHDA, CDR2 SQIVND (reference sequence). There are 15 residues in the CDR3. The CDR3 nucleotides are TGTGCCAGCACCCGAAGCGGGGTAATATACAATGAGCAGTTCTTC. Protein: CASTRSGVIYNEQFF.

The chain couples TRBV7-9 to TRBJ2-7; TRBD1 might be the D (6 bases). CDR1 and CDR2 from the germline V gene are SEHNR and FQNEAQ (reference sequence). Trimming took off 5 bases at V and 3 bases at J, with 11 bases between the two ends. This CDR3 is built from 13 residues. CDR3 amino acids: CASSLQGFYEQYF. CDR3 DNA sequence: TGTGCCAGCAGCCTACAGGGATTCTACGAGCAGTACTTC.

J is TRBJ2-2 and V is TRBV9; D unresolved. V lost 1 base to trimming and J lost 4 bases, with 2 bases between them. The germline V gene encodes CDR1 SGDLS and CDR2 YYNGEE. This CDR3 has 12 amino acids. For the CDR3, the DNA is TGTGCCAGCAGCGTAAGCACCGGGGAGCTGTTTTTT. Its translation is CASSVSTGELFF.

The V call is TRBV6-2 or TRBV6-3, the J call TRBJ1-2; perhaps TRBD1 as D (6 bases). This CDR3 region has 14 residues. V was shortened by 0 bases and J by 7 bases, with 12 bases between the two germline ends. CDR1 is MNHEY and CDR2 is SVGEGT in the germline V gene. The CDR3 protein is CASSYSGAPLGYTF. The CDR3 nucleotides are TGTGCCAGCAGTTACTCGGGGGCGCCCCTTGGCTACACCTTC.

V gene TRBV3-1 (or the pseudogene TRBV3-2) combines with J gene TRBJ2-2; no definite D call. The CDR3 runs to 17 residues. CDR1 and CDR2 from the germline V gene are LGHDT and YNNKEL (reference sequence). V was pared by 4 bases and J by 7 bases, with 22 bases between. The CDR3 DNA is TGTGCCAGCAGCCTAACCCTGGACGGATCCCGAGGCGGGGAGCTGTTTTTT. It translates to CASSLTLDGSRGGELFF.

The rearrangement joins TRBV6-4 to TRBJ2-7; D is uncertain. The CDR3 runs 11 residues. Deletions cut 4 bases from V and 4 bases from J, with 5 bases between. Per the germline V gene, CDR1 is MRHNA and CDR2 is SNTAGT. The DNA for the CDR3 is TGTGCCAGCAGTGTCTGGTACGAGCAGTACTTC. Protein product: CASSVWYEQYF.

The chain recombines TRBV29-1 with TRBJ1-1; D is unresolved. Germline V gene sequence: CDR1 SQVTM, CDR2 ANQGSEA. This CDR3 is 12 amino acids long. V gave up 3 bases and J gave up 1 base, with 6 bases separating them. The chain's CDR3 is CSVDNSNTEAFF. CDR3 nucleotides: TGCAGCGTTGACAACTCGAACACTGAAGCTTTCTTT. The variable domain in full, with the rest retrieved from reference TRBV29-1 and TRBJ1-1, is SAVISQKPSRDICQRGTSLTIQCQVDSQVTMMFWYRQQPGQSLTLIATANQGSEATYESGFVIDKFPISRPNLTFSTLTVSNMSPEDSSIYLCSVDNSNTEAFFGQGTRLTVV.

The rearrangement links TRBV11-1 to TRBJ1-2, with D uncertain. Germline CDR1 and CDR2: SGHAT and FQDESV (reference sequence). V was shortened by 4 bases and J by 4 bases, with 7 bases between the two germline ends. The CDR3 covers 12 residues. The CDR3, as DNA: TGTGCCAGCAGCTCCCAACTCTATGGCTACACCTTC. The encoded protein is CASSSQLYGYTF. The whole variable domain, filled in from reference TRBV11-1 and TRBJ1-2, reads EAEVAQSPRYKITEKSQAVAFWCDPISGHATLYWYRQILGQGPELLVQFQDESVVDDSQLPKDRFSAERLKGVDSTLKIQPAELGDSAMYLCASSSQLYGYTFGSGTRLTVV.